This section outlines one TCR beta chain sequence together with its context. The antigen is unknown. This CDR3 has 14 amino acids. Trimming pared 6 bases from V and 0 bases from J, leaving 9 bases between. The germline CDR1 and CDR2 sequences are MNHEY and SVGAGI. This record comes from a study of shared clonotypes between healthy human individuals. CD4+ cells were split into CD45RA+ naive and CD45RA-negative memory subsets. Study-wide findings and caveats: With a few donors compared, roughly 5% of naive CD4 clonotypes were shared. Only blood samples were collected, and tissue repertoires likely differ.

Deep-level running was used for the assay. Method: immunoSEQ multiplex PCR; TCRdb's copy keeps in-frame clones and lacks some. The sample contains a few million clones, approximately 93% of which appear only once. V is TRBV6-5 and J is TRBJ1-3; D gene ambiguous. The TCR originated in a man younger than 35 in good health. Some clones in this sample may be carry-over from other donors' samples. Sequenced: naive CD4+ T cells from PBMCs. Stated subset: CD45RA+ positively selected. The DNA for the CDR3 is TGTGCCAGCAGCGACCCACACTCTGGAAACACCATATATTTT. Protein sequence: CASSDPHSGNTIYF.